The rows below give T cell receptor beta chains drawn from one sample of a study of cytomegalovirus exposure and HLA in healthy donors. Sequencing was performed with immunoSEQ multiplex PCR; in TCRdb, only in-frame clones are kept and a portion is missing. The sample shows some 170,000 clones, over 70% of them seen only once. The sample taken for sequencing was PBMCs. All receptors come from a male donor in good health and CMV-seronegative. Each CDR3 is given with its conserved first and last residue. D genes are given only for firm matches. A clone size is listed for some rows: how often the clone was seen (once, few, many), or a class if it is expanded.

d_call: TRBD1
j_call: TRBJ2-3
clone_size: NA
v_call: TRBV28
cdr3_aa: CASSQTGLTDTQYF
cdr3_nt: TGTGCCAGCAGTCAGACAGGGCTCACAGATACGCAGTATTTT

d_call: NA
j_call: TRBJ2-7
clone_size: NA
v_call: TRBV2
cdr3_aa: CASSEYIDEQYF
cdr3_nt: TGTGCCAGCAGTGAATATATCGACGAGCAGTACTTC

d_call: NA
j_call: TRBJ1-1
clone_size: NA
v_call: TRBV7-3
cdr3_aa: CASSPLGGAEAFF
cdr3_nt: TGTGCCAGCAGCCCCCTAGGGGGAGCTGAAGCTTTCTTT

d_call: NA
j_call: TRBJ1-6
clone_size: NA
v_call: TRBV30
cdr3_aa: CAWTGGNSPLHF
cdr3_nt: TGTGCCTGGACTGGGGGGAATTCACCCCTCCACTTT

d_call: NA
j_call: TRBJ1-4
clone_size: NA
v_call: TRBV18
cdr3_aa: CASSPAAGNEKLFF
cdr3_nt: TGTGCCAGCTCACCAGCGGCAGGGAATGAAAAACTGTTTTTT

d_call: NA
j_call: TRBJ2-1
clone_size: once
v_call: TRBV19
cdr3_aa: CASSIELASYNEQFF
cdr3_nt: TGTGCCAGTAGTATCGAGTTAGCCTCATACAATGAGCAGTTCTTC

d_call: NA
j_call: TRBJ1-1
clone_size: NA
v_call: TRBV11-3
cdr3_aa: CASSLDRNTEAFF
cdr3_nt: TGTGCCAGCAGCTTAGACAGGAACACTGAAGCTTTCTTT

d_call: TRBD1
j_call: TRBJ1-5
clone_size: NA
v_call: TRBV27
cdr3_aa: CASSHPQGPNQPQHF
cdr3_nt: TGTGCCAGCAGTCACCCACAGGGGCCCAATCAGCCCCAGCATTTT

d_call: NA
j_call: TRBJ2-1
clone_size: few
v_call: TRBV5-4
cdr3_aa: CASSLEGGLAVFSYNEQFF
cdr3_nt: TGTGCCAGCAGCTTGGAGGGGGGCCTAGCGGTATTTTCCTACAATGAGCAGTTCTTC

d_call: TRBD1
j_call: TRBJ1-4
clone_size: NA
v_call: TRBV11-2
cdr3_aa: CASSLDQTGQREKLFF
cdr3_nt: TGTGCCAGCAGCTTAGATCAAACGGGACAGAGAGAAAAACTGTTTTTT

d_call: NA
j_call: TRBJ1-5
clone_size: NA
v_call: TRBV19
cdr3_aa: CASSPTLRVNQPQHF
cdr3_nt: TGTGCCAGTTCACCTACCCTACGGGTGAATCAGCCCCAGCATTTT

d_call: NA
j_call: TRBJ2-3
clone_size: NA
v_call: TRBV19
cdr3_aa: CASKSGGAGTDTQYF
cdr3_nt: TGTGCCAGTAAATCGGGGGGCGCTGGGACAGATACGCAGTATTTT

d_call: TRBD2
j_call: TRBJ2-7
clone_size: NA
v_call: TRBV28
cdr3_aa: CASSLLPGGYEQYF
cdr3_nt: TGTGCCAGCAGTTTATTACCGGGGGGCTACGAGCAGTACTTC

d_call: NA
j_call: TRBJ2-2
clone_size: NA
v_call: TRBV19
cdr3_aa: CASSIPLGLGGRGELFF
cdr3_nt: TGTGCCAGTAGTATCCCCCTGGGACTTGGGGGTAGGGGGGAGCTGTTTTTT

d_call: TRBD2
j_call: TRBJ2-3
clone_size: NA
v_call: TRBV6-1
cdr3_aa: CASSSTTGGTDTQYF
cdr3_nt: TGTGCCAGCAGTTCCACCACGGGAGGTACAGATACGCAGTATTTT

d_call: TRBD1
j_call: TRBJ2-7
clone_size: NA
v_call: TRBV19
cdr3_aa: CASRPPGQGAGEQYF
cdr3_nt: TGTGCCAGTAGACCTCCGGGACAGGGGGCCGGAGAGCAGTACTTC

d_call: TRBD1
j_call: TRBJ1-6
clone_size: NA
v_call: TRBV28
cdr3_aa: CASRLTGANSPLHF
cdr3_nt: TGTGCCAGCAGGCTGACAGGGGCTAATTCACCCCTCCACTTT

d_call: NA
j_call: TRBJ2-4
clone_size: NA
v_call: TRBV15
cdr3_aa: CATSEELLAKNIQYF
cdr3_nt: TGTGCCACCAGCGAAGAACTACTAGCCAAAAACATTCAGTACTTC

d_call: NA
j_call: TRBJ1-3
clone_size: NA
v_call: TRBV9
cdr3_aa: CASSVEEGRSGNTIYF
cdr3_nt: TGTGCCAGCAGCGTAGAGGAGGGTAGATCTGGAAACACCATATATTTT

d_call: NA
j_call: TRBJ1-5
clone_size: NA
v_call: TRBV12-5
cdr3_aa: CASGQQGPNQPQHF
cdr3_nt: TGTGCTAGTGGTCAACAGGGCCCCAATCAGCCCCAGCATTTT

d_call: NA
j_call: TRBJ2-1
clone_size: NA
v_call: TRBV5-1
cdr3_aa: CASSLAGTQEDEQFF
cdr3_nt: TGCGCCAGCAGCCTTGCTGGGACACAGGAGGATGAGCAGTTCTTC

d_call: TRBD1
j_call: TRBJ1-2
clone_size: NA
v_call: TRBV6-6
cdr3_aa: CASSTGTGYGYTF
cdr3_nt: TGTGCCAGCAGTACCGGGACAGGCTATGGCTACACCTTC

d_call: NA
j_call: TRBJ2-1
clone_size: NA
v_call: TRBV4-3
cdr3_aa: CASSQDLPSASYNEQFF
cdr3_nt: TGCGCCAGCAGCCAAGATCTCCCGAGCGCGTCTTACAATGAGCAGTTCTTC

d_call: TRBD2
j_call: TRBJ2-7
clone_size: few
v_call: TRBV11-1
cdr3_aa: CASSLRTSGGSYEQYF
cdr3_nt: TGTGCCAGCAGCCTCCGGACTAGCGGGGGCTCCTACGAGCAGTACTTC

d_call: NA
j_call: TRBJ1-1
clone_size: NA
v_call: TRBV30
cdr3_aa: CAWSVRGARGTEAFF
cdr3_nt: TGTGCCTGGAGTGTACGCGGGGCTAGGGGCACTGAAGCTTTCTTT

d_call: TRBD2
j_call: TRBJ2-1
clone_size: NA
v_call: TRBV27
cdr3_aa: CASSLAGEGNEQFF
cdr3_nt: TGTGCCAGCAGTTTAGCGGGAGAGGGTAATGAGCAGTTCTTC

d_call: TRBD1
j_call: TRBJ1-5
clone_size: NA
v_call: TRBV30
cdr3_aa: CAWSADRGPRGNQPQHF
cdr3_nt: TGTGCCTGGAGTGCGGACAGGGGACCCCGGGGCAATCAGCCCCAGCATTTT

d_call: TRBD1
j_call: TRBJ2-2
clone_size: NA
v_call: TRBV5-1
cdr3_aa: CASSLVRGRYTGELFF
cdr3_nt: TGCGCCAGCAGCTTGGTCAGGGGGCGGTACACCGGGGAGCTGTTTTTT

d_call: TRBD1
j_call: TRBJ1-5
clone_size: NA
v_call: TRBV12-5
cdr3_aa: CASGTGGTQPQHF
cdr3_nt: TGTGCTAGTGGGACAGGGGGCACTCAGCCCCAGCATTTT

d_call: TRBD1
j_call: TRBJ1-4
clone_size: NA
v_call: TRBV25-1
cdr3_aa: CASSRGQGREKLFF
cdr3_nt: TGTGCCAGCAGTCGGGGACAGGGACGCGAAAAACTGTTTTTT

d_call: TRBD2
j_call: TRBJ2-1
clone_size: NA
v_call: TRBV7-3
cdr3_aa: CASSRNPGRGRNEQFF
cdr3_nt: TGTGCCAGCAGCAGAAACCCCGGCCGCGGGAGGAATGAGCAGTTCTTC

d_call: NA
j_call: TRBJ1-3
clone_size: NA
v_call: TRBV2
cdr3_aa: CATPPKDTSSGNTIYF
cdr3_nt: TGTGCCACACCCCCAAAGGACACCTCCTCTGGAAACACCATATATTTT

d_call: NA
j_call: TRBJ1-1
clone_size: NA
v_call: TRBV27
cdr3_aa: CASSLSPGTEAFF
cdr3_nt: TGTGCCAGCAGTTTATCGCCGGGCACTGAAGCTTTCTTT

d_call: NA
j_call: TRBJ2-3
clone_size: NA
v_call: TRBV18
cdr3_aa: CASSPPSPDTQYF
cdr3_nt: TGTGCCAGCTCACCACCGAGTCCAGATACGCAGTATTTT

d_call: TRBD1
j_call: TRBJ1-5
clone_size: few
v_call: TRBV19
cdr3_aa: CASSADRAYSNQPQHF
cdr3_nt: TGTGCCAGTAGTGCCGACAGGGCGTATAGCAATCAGCCCCAGCATTTT

d_call: NA
j_call: TRBJ1-3
clone_size: NA
v_call: TRBV6-5
cdr3_aa: CASSYSIRGDGNTIYF
cdr3_nt: TGTGCCAGCAGTTACTCGATTCGGGGAGACGGAAACACCATATATTTT

d_call: NA
j_call: TRBJ1-5
clone_size: few
v_call: TRBV19
cdr3_aa: CASSISVGNQPQHF
cdr3_nt: TGTGCCAGTAGTATCTCAGTTGGCAATCAGCCCCAGCATTTT

d_call: TRBD2
j_call: TRBJ2-1
clone_size: once
v_call: TRBV7-8
cdr3_aa: CASSLEGTTSSYNEQFF
cdr3_nt: TGTGCCAGCAGCTTAGAGGGGACTACCAGCTCCTACAATGAGCAGTTCTTC

d_call: TRBD1
j_call: TRBJ1-6
clone_size: few
v_call: TRBV30
cdr3_aa: CAWSVLGGASPLHF
cdr3_nt: TGTGCCTGGAGTGTATTAGGGGGCGCATCACCCCTCCACTTT

d_call: NA
j_call: TRBJ1-5
clone_size: NA
v_call: TRBV15
cdr3_aa: CATSRSGGDQPQHF
cdr3_nt: TGTGCCACCAGCAGGAGCGGAGGGGATCAGCCCCAGCATTTT

d_call: NA
j_call: TRBJ1-5
clone_size: NA
v_call: TRBV7-9
cdr3_aa: CASSPGGGNQPQHF
cdr3_nt: TGTGCCAGCAGCCCGGGTGGAGGCAATCAGCCCCAGCATTTT

d_call: TRBD2
j_call: TRBJ2-7
clone_size: NA
v_call: TRBV18
cdr3_aa: CASSLRTSGLYEQYF
cdr3_nt: TGTGCCAGCTCACTGAGAACTAGCGGGCTCTACGAGCAGTACTTC

d_call: TRBD1
j_call: TRBJ1-5
clone_size: NA
v_call: TRBV10-3
cdr3_aa: CAISEGGTGASNQPQHF
cdr3_nt: TGTGCCATCAGTGAGGGAGGGACAGGGGCCAGCAATCAGCCCCAGCATTTT

d_call: TRBD1
j_call: TRBJ1-5
clone_size: few
v_call: TRBV15
cdr3_aa: CATSRERGLNQPQHF
cdr3_nt: TGTGCCACCAGCAGAGAGAGGGGGCTGAATCAGCCCCAGCATTTT

d_call: NA
j_call: TRBJ1-5
clone_size: NA
v_call: TRBV6-5
cdr3_aa: CASSRRGVGNQPQHF
cdr3_nt: TGTGCCAGCAGTCGACGGGGAGTGGGCAATCAGCCCCAGCATTTT

d_call: TRBD2
j_call: TRBJ2-2
clone_size: NA
v_call: TRBV4-1
cdr3_aa: CASSRLAPTSSGELFF
cdr3_nt: TGCGCCAGCAGTCGACTAGCGCCCACCTCGTCCGGGGAGCTGTTTTTT